Presented here are 22 T cell receptor beta chains from one specimen sequenced in a study of T cell clusters in autoimmune cytopenias. TRB was amplified from about 270 ng of peripheral blood genomic DNA per sample. Multiplex touch-down PCR amplified TRB using TRB-A and TRB-B pools in one tube. TCRdb re-called the multiplex PCR reads; every CDR3 protein appears as one record, without DNA. The repertoire shows more than 9,500 distinct CDR3 sequences; the top ten hold 3.3%. These same data were also listed under a study on T cell repertoires in aging, cancer and after chemotherapy.

Sequencing used peripheral blood. The receptors were sampled from a human donor in good health.

The CDR3 region is CAISDGGSDTGELFF. This chain links TRBV10-3 with TRBJ2-2; TCRdb's D gene call, TRBD1, goes unchecked for lack of DNA. The CDR3 has 15 amino acids. Germline V gives CDR1 ENHRY, CDR2 SYGVKD.

The V call is TRBV11-2, the J call TRBJ2-7; without DNA, the TCRdb call of TRBD1 cannot be checked. CDR1 and CDR2 from the germline V gene are SGHAT and FQNNGV. This CDR3 contains 15 residues. The CDR3 sequence: CASSLGAGSGNEQYF.

This rearrangement joins TRBV6-2 or TRBV6-3 to TRBJ1-2; lacking DNA, the TRBD1 call made by TCRdb goes unchecked. This CDR3 comprises 13 residues. CDR1 is MNHEY and CDR2 is SVGEGT in the germline V gene. The CDR3: CASSFDRVYGYTF.

The chain has TRBV7-2 and TRBJ1-2; TCRdb's D gene call, TRBD1, goes unchecked for lack of DNA. The germline gives CDR1 SGHTA, CDR2 FQGNSA. The CDR3 contains 18 residues. CDR3 sequence: CASSPPPRGTIYAYGYTF. The full variable domain, its missing parts supplied by reference TRBV7-2 and TRBJ1-2, is GAGVSQSPSNKVTEKGKDVELRCDPISGHTALYWYRQSLGQGLEFLIYFQGNSAPDKSGLPSDRFSAERTGGSVSTLTIQRTQQEDSAVYLCASSPPPRGTIYAYGYTFGSGTRLTVV.

The rearrangement uses TRBV24-1 and TRBJ2-3; without DNA, the TCRdb call of TRBD1 cannot be checked. The CDR3 runs to 19 residues. Germline CDR1 KGHDR, CDR2 SFDVKD. CDR3 amino acids: CATSDFEGRGLTSTDTQYF.

The chain combines TRBV6-6 with TRBJ2-1; TCRdb's assignment of TRBD2 cannot be checked, as there is no DNA. The germline CDR1 and CDR2 sequences are MNHNY and SVGAGI (reference sequence). The CDR3 runs 14 residues. The CDR3 reads CASSPQDFVNEQFF.

By frequency, this clonotype registers medium-sized (0.01 to 0.1%). The gene calls are TRBV29-1 and TRBJ1-2. Germline V gene sequence: CDR1 SQVTM, CDR2 ANQGSEA. The CDR3 has 13 residues. This CDR3 is CSVPRNGVPGYTF.

This clonotype registers medium-sized by frequency. The chain uses TRBV7-2 and TRBJ2-5; TCRdb's assignment of TRBD2 cannot be checked, as there is no DNA. The length of the CDR3 is 12 residues. Looked up from germline, CDR1 is SGHTA and CDR2 is FQGNSA. CDR3 loop: CASSRTQETQYF.

The rearrangement uses TRBV6-2 or TRBV6-3 and TRBJ1-5; TCRdb's D call of TRBD1 is untestable without DNA. This CDR3 contains 16 residues. Germline CDR1 reads MNHEY; CDR2 reads SVGEGT. CDR3 amino acids: CASSSPMTGNVEPQHF.

V usage is TRBV11-2 and J usage is TRBJ1-1; with no DNA, the TCRdb D assignment of TRBD1 cannot be verified. The CDR3 has 13 residues. Looked up from germline, CDR1 is SGHAT and CDR2 is FQNNGV. This CDR3 is CASSARTNTEAFF. The full variable domain, its missing parts supplied by reference TRBV11-2 and TRBJ1-1, is EAGVAQSPRYKIIEKRQSVAFWCNPISGHATLYWYQQILGQGPKLLIQFQNNGVVDDSQLPKDRFSAERLKGVDSTLKIQPAKLEDSAVYLCASSARTNTEAFFGQGTRLTVV.

The chain has TRBV5-1 and TRBJ2-2. The CDR3 runs to 14 residues. Germline lookup yields CDR1 SGHRS and CDR2 YFSETQ. This chain's CDR3 is CASSLGEFPGELFF.

This rearrangement joins TRBV4-2 to TRBJ2-4; no DNA is available, so the TRBD1 call from TCRdb remains unchecked. Germline CDR1 reads LGHNA; CDR2 reads YNFKEQ. The CDR3 runs 13 residues. The CDR3 here is CASSRSGTVIQYF.

V gene TRBV11-1 combines with J gene TRBJ2-3; lacking DNA, the TRBD1 call made by TCRdb goes unchecked. CDR3 length: 13 residues. Germline V gene data show CDR1 as SGHAT and CDR2 as FQDESV (reference sequence). The CDR3 region is CASSRPGGDTQYF. Combining the CDR3 with reference TRBV11-1 and TRBJ2-3 gives the whole variable domain EAEVAQSPRYKITEKSQAVAFWCDPISGHATLYWYRQILGQGPELLVQFQDESVVDDSQLPKDRFSAERLKGVDSTLKIQPAELGDSAMYLCASSRPGGDTQYFGPGTRLTVL.

The CDR3 loop reads CASSYDGTYEQYF. The genes are TRBV6-5 and TRBJ2-7. The CDR3 loop spans 13 amino acids. In germline, CDR1 is MNHEY, CDR2 SVGAGI.

The J gene is TRBJ2-1, the V gene TRBV12-3 or TRBV12-4. CDR3 length: 12 residues. CDR3: CASSLTPNEQFF.

The chain couples TRBV30 to TRBJ2-1; TCRdb gives TRBD2 as the D gene, but with no DNA this cannot be confirmed. Germline loops: CDR1 GTSNPN, CDR2 SVGIG (reference sequence). The CDR3 loop spans 13 amino acids. CDR3 region: CAWSEFRRHEQFF.

The genes are TRBV6-2 or TRBV6-3 and TRBJ1-6; TCRdb calls TRBD1, which cannot be checked without DNA. The CDR3 spans 17 residues. Germline V lookup: CDR1 MNHEY, CDR2 SVGEGT. The CDR3 is CASSYSTLSGLNSPLHF.

The chain links TRBV5-5 to TRBJ2-2; TCRdb gives TRBD1 as the D gene, but with no DNA this cannot be confirmed. Germline lookup yields CDR1 SGHKS and CDR2 YYEKEE (reference sequence). This CDR3 is built from 16 residues. The CDR3 sequence: CASSSTGGTNTGELFF.

The V call is TRBV6-5, the J call TRBJ2-7. Per the germline V gene, CDR1 is MNHEY and CDR2 is SVGAGI. There are 14 residues in the CDR3. The CDR3 spells CASRALEQIYEQYF.

The rearrangement links TRBV19 to TRBJ2-2; the TRBD1 assignment by TCRdb is unverifiable without DNA. The CDR3 spans 15 residues. Germline CDR1 LNHDA, CDR2 SQIVND (reference sequence). The CDR3 spells CASSTGQGSTGELFF.

The chain employs TRBV18 and TRBJ2-7; TCRdb picks TRBD1, but there is no DNA to check that call. The CDR3 is made up of 19 amino acids. Germline V gene data show CDR1 as KGHSH and CDR2 as LQKENI. The CDR3 spells CASSPGLGAGGYRSYEQYF.

Considering frequency, this clonotype is medium-sized. The rearrangement uses TRBV5-5 and TRBJ1-1. The CDR3 extends over 15 amino acids. Germline V gene sequence: CDR1 SGHKS, CDR2 YYEKEE (reference sequence). CDR3 residues: CASSLNWGVNTEAFF.